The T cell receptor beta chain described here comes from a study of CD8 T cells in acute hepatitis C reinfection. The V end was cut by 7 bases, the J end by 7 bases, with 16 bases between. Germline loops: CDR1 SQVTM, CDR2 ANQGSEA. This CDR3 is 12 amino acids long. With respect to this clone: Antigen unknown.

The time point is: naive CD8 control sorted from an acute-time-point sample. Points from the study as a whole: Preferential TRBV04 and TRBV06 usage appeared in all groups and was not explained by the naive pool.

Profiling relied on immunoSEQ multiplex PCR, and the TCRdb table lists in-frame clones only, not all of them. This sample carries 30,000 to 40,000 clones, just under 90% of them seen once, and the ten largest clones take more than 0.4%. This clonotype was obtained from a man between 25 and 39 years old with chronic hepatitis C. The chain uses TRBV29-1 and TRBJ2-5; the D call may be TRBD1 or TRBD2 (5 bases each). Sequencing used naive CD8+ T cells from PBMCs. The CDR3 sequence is CSASGAEGTQYF. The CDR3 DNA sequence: TGCAGCGCCTCCGGGGCTGAAGGGACCCAGTACTTC.